The clone carrying this T cell receptor (beta chain) was counted many times. Its antigen is not known. The data were taken from a study of T cells after yellow fever vaccination. The CDR3 runs to 13 residues. Per the germline V gene, CDR1 is LGHDT and CDR2 is YNNKEL (reference sequence). V was pared by 7 bases and J by 2 bases, with 8 bases between. A process of 5'RACE template switching, which added a universal primer site and UMIs, was used to make TCR cDNA. A single record per CDR3 protein comes from TCRdb applying MiXCR to the 5' RACE reads. The sample lists roughly 160,000 distinct CDR3 sequences, about 7% occurring once. General study results and limits: Contamination by abundant bulk-population clonotypes could be present in FACS-sorted repertoires. A weaker secondary response peaked on day 5, the primary on day 15. Across the CD4 and CD8 compartments, a small share of clonotypes was present in both.

The clonotype originates from a man aged 18 to 35 who received the YFV17D yellow fever vaccine. The genes are TRBV3-1 and TRBJ2-2; D remains ambiguous. Sequences were derived from CD4+ T cells sorted from PBMCs, sampled 5 to 6 days after the first yellow fever vaccination. Here the CDR3 DNA reads TGTGCCAGCACCCAGGATAACACCGGGGAGCTGTTTTTT. It specifies CASTQDNTGELFF.